This T cell receptor beta chain was recorded in a study of blood T cells in healthy people across ages. Study findings and constraints: The CMV status of each donor remained undetermined, and this could have confounded shifts in expanded clonotypes. Strong correlation linked observed beta diversity and percent naive T cells.

This CDR3 is 15 amino acids long. CDR1 and CDR2 from the germline V gene are SGHRS and YFSETQ. The V end lost 0 bases, the J end lost 5 bases, and 11 bases lay between the germline ends. Details on this clonotype: Its antigen is not identified.

The authors ran a second PCR of 7 to 11 cycles using a sample-barcoded 5' primer and a J-beta primer mix. TCRdb re-analysed the 5' RACE reads in MiXCR, keeping a single row per CDR3 protein. This table has hundreds of thousands of distinct CDR3 sequences, around 24% appearing once. A further study also used this sample, focusing on T cells of mothers and their children. That work adds: Reverse transcription into cDNA received all extracted RNA, at approximately 1.5 ug per 15 ul. Thymic selection shapes TCR recombination output in related pairs, and it does so similarly in unrelated pairs.

The TCR sequence derives from a boy aged 5 to 17 in good health. Sequenced sample: blood. This chain joins TRBV5-1 and TRBJ1-4, with D maybe TRBD1 (5 bases). CDR3 residues: CASSLAGQDNEKLFF. Here the CDR3 DNA reads TGCGCCAGCAGCTTGGCCGGACAAGACAATGAAAAACTGTTTTTT.